The entry that follows covers one T cell receptor (beta chain) sequence. Assay: immunoSEQ multiplex PCR; the TCRdb copy retains only in-frame clones and omits some. The sample has over 90,000 clones, roughly nine tenths seen once. The data originate from a study of blood T cell repertoires in COVID-19. Study details: Samples came from the United States, Italy and Spain, spanning acute and convalescent COVID-19.

This sequence was found in a human donor in a cohort sampled during active COVID-19. Sample: peripheral blood.

The CDR3 protein is CASSPPPGTEAFF. CDR3 sequence (DNA): TGTGCCAGCAGTCCCCCCCCGGGGACTGAAGCTTTCTTT. The chain links TRBV28 to TRBJ1-1; unclear D gene. This CDR3 spans 13 amino acids. CDR1 and CDR2 from the germline V gene are MDHEN and SYDVKM. Trimming cost V 5 bases and J 5 bases, with 12 bases left between them.